The rows below give T cell receptor beta chains drawn from one sample of a study of blood T cells in healthy people across ages. MiXCR was run by TCRdb on the 5' RACE reads, yielding one entry per CDR3 protein. The top ten hold roughly 3.9% of the sample, which has about 630,000 distinct CDR3 sequences, around 20% seen once. The sample comprised blood. The receptors were gathered from a man aged 65 to 85 in good health. Both conserved end residues are part of each CDR3. A D gene is named only where the DNA matches it firmly. Clone size, where shown, is once, few, many, or a class for clones that have expanded.

clone_size | d_call | j_call | v_call | cdr3_nt | cdr3_aa
. | TRBD1 | TRBJ2-5 | TRBV25-1 | TGTGCCAGCAGTGTATCCAGGGGGCCGAGTCAAGAGACCCAGTACTTC | CASSVSRGPSQETQYF
few | . | TRBJ1-6 | TRBV5-1 | TGCGCCAGCAGCTTCGGACGTCAGATAAATTCACCCCTCCACTTT | CASSFGRQINSPLHF
few | . | TRBJ2-1 | TRBV29-1 | TGCAGCGTTGAAGAGGTTTTGGGGGGAGATGTCGATGAGCAGTTCTTC | CSVEEVLGGDVDEQFF
. | TRBD2 | TRBJ2-3 | TRBV7-2 | TGTGCCAGCAGCTTACACCCCCGGGAGGCGGATACGCAGTATTTT | CASSLHPREADTQYF
. | . | TRBJ2-3 | TRBV2 | TGTGCCAGCAGTGACGATATATCAACAGATACGCAGTATTTT | CASSDDISTDTQYF
few | . | TRBJ1-1 | TRBV7-9 | TGTGCCAGCAGCTTAGTCCCAGGGAGAGGGGAAGCTTTCTTT | CASSLVPGRGEAFF
few | . | TRBJ2-3 | TRBV20-1 | TGCAGTGCTAGAGCTGGAGTAGCGGCCCCGTCGGGTACGCAGTATTTT | CSARAGVAAPSGTQYF
. | . | TRBJ1-6 | TRBV6-6 | TGTGCCAGCAGGGTACCCGGTGAGAAGCCCCTCCACTTT | CASRVPGEKPLHF
. | TRBD1 | TRBJ2-5 | TRBV20-1 | TGCAGTGCTAGACCAGCCGGGACAGGGAGAGAAGAGCAGTACTTC | CSARPAGTGREEQYF
many | . | TRBJ2-3 | TRBV6-1 | TGTGCCAGCAGTGAAGCGGGGGCAAGCACAGATACGCAGTATTTT | CASSEAGASTDTQYF
few | . | TRBJ2-1 | TRBV5-4 | TGTGCCAGCAGCTGGGTAGCGAGCAATGAGCAGTTCTTC | CASSWVASNEQFF
. | TRBD2 | TRBJ2-7 | TRBV11-2 | TGTGCCAGCAGCAGGACTAGCGGAGGCTACGAGCAGTACTTC | CASSRTSGGYEQYF
. | TRBD1 | TRBJ2-2 | TRBV15 | TGTGCCACCAGCAGAACCAGGGGGCTGGGTACCGGGGAGCTGTTTTTT | CATSRTRGLGTGELFF
. | . | TRBJ2-1 | TRBV6-1 | TGTGCCAGCAGTCCTTCTCCACCTGAGCAGTTCTTC | CASSPSPPEQFF
. | . | TRBJ1-1 | TRBV28 | TGTGCCAGCAGTCGACAGGCGTACACTGAAGCTTTCTTT | CASSRQAYTEAFF
few | . | TRBJ1-1 | TRBV20-1 | TGCAGTGCTAGAGGGACCGCCGACCGAACTTTCTTT | CSARGTADRTFF
. | . | TRBJ2-3 | TRBV7-2 | TGTGCCAGCAGCTTAGTCGCCGGGTTGACAGATACGCAGTATTTT | CASSLVAGLTDTQYF
few | TRBD2 | TRBJ2-5 | TRBV5-1 | TGCGCCAGCAGCCGAGGGACTAGCGGTCAAGAGACCCAGTACTTC | CASSRGTSGQETQYF
. | . | TRBJ1-1 | TRBV2 | TGTGCCAGCAGTCTCGAAAAGACGGGCACTGAAGCTTTCTTT | CASSLEKTGTEAFF
. | TRBD2 | TRBJ2-1 | TRBV19 | TGTGCCAGTAGTAATCGACCCGGGACTAGTCTTATAAATGAGCAGTTCTTC | CASSNRPGTSLINEQFF
many | TRBD1 | TRBJ2-6 | TRBV10-3 | TGTGCCATCAGTGAGGACAGGGCTGGGGCCAACGTCCTGACTTTC | CAISEDRAGANVLTF
many | . | TRBJ2-7 | TRBV14 | TGTGCCAGCAGCCAAGAAAGGTACGAGCAGTACTTC | CASSQERYEQYF
many | . | TRBJ1-3 | TRBV20-1 | TGCAGTGCGAGGGACACTGGGAGGGGAAACACCATATATTTT | CSARDTGRGNTIYF
few | TRBD2 | TRBJ2-3 | TRBV5-1 | TGCGCCAGCAGCATACCTAGCGGAGTAAGCACAGATACGCAGTATTTT | CASSIPSGVSTDTQYF
. | . | TRBJ2-6 | TRBV5-1 | TGCGCCAGCAGCTTGGGTTCGTTGGGGGTATCTAGCTCTGGGGCCAACGTCCTGACTTTC | CASSLGSLGVSSSGANVLTF
few | . | TRBJ2-7 | TRBV7-2 | TGTGCCAGCAGCACCCGGGACTTCTTCTACGAGCAGTACTTC | CASSTRDFFYEQYF
few | . | TRBJ1-1 | TRBV10-3 | TGTGCCATCGCATCAGGGTTGAACACTGAAGCTTTCTTT | CAIASGLNTEAFF
. | . | TRBJ1-2 | TRBV11-2 | TGTGCCAGCAGCTCGCCGTCGGACTATGGCTACACCTTC | CASSSPSDYGYTF
many | . | TRBJ2-5 | TRBV11-2 | TGTGCCAGCACCAAAAAAGGGTTAGGAGAGACCCAGTACTTC | CASTKKGLGETQYF
. | . | TRBJ2-1 | TRBV5-6 | TGTGCCAGCATCCCCAGAGGGACATACAATGAGCAGTTCTTC | CASIPRGTYNEQFF